This T cell receptor beta chain was sequenced in a study of blood T cell repertoires in COVID-19. Study-level information: The cDNA or gDNA used as material had been derived from T cells, B-cell-depleted T cells, or PBMCs.

The V and J ends lost 4 bases and 5 bases respectively, with 11 bases between them. The CDR3 is made up of 14 amino acids. Germline CDR1 SGHDN, CDR2 FVKESK. The repertoire was sequenced with immunoSEQ multiplex PCR; TCRdb's copy has only in-frame clones and lacks some. The repertoire consists of about 200,000 clones, with approximately 84% occurring once and the leading ten covering about 6%. The chain carries TRBV14 and TRBJ2-2, with D unclear. Sequencing was performed on peripheral blood. The receptor comes from a man older than 75 with acute or convalescent COVID-19. The CDR3 coding sequence is TGTGCCAGCAGCCGGGCTGGTCCAACCGGGGAGCTGTTTTTT. It encodes CASSRAGPTGELFF.